This is a list of T cell receptor beta chains from one sample in a study of T cell clusters in autoimmune cytopenias. TCRdb reanalyzed the multiplex PCR reads, giving one entry per CDR3 protein sequence and no DNA. The sample has under 8,500 distinct CDR3 sequences. These data were likewise used in another study, on T cell repertoires in aging, cancer and after chemotherapy.

Sequencing was performed on peripheral blood. The receptors shown here come from a human donor in good health. CDR3s include the opening cysteine and the closing phenylalanine or tryptophan. Fields, in order: J gene, V gene, clone size, CDR3 protein. Only part of the rows carry a size: once, few, many, or a class if the clone is expanded.

>TRBJ1-2|TRBV5-1|NA
CASSPRGGGYGYTF
>TRBJ2-7|TRBV19|medium-sized
CASSFSGASYEQYF
>TRBJ1-3|TRBV19|NA
CASSIVAGLSGNTIYF
>TRBJ1-1|TRBV6-1|NA
CASSASGAGTEAFF
>TRBJ2-1|TRBV5-6|NA
CASSLAAVTSRGQFF
>TRBJ2-7|TRBV27|NA
CASSTRWTGGGYEQYF
>TRBJ1-2|TRBV6-1|NA
CASSESSVYGYTF
>TRBJ2-1|TRBV19|medium-sized
CASSGLATSYNEQFF
>TRBJ2-2|TRBV5-5|NA
CASSRDRGQNTGELFF
>TRBJ2-7|TRBV29-1|medium-sized
CSVEARHEQYF
>TRBJ2-7|TRBV6-6|NA
CASSRLTSGYEQYF
>TRBJ2-7|TRBV5-6|medium-sized
CASSSHRDTPYEQYF
>TRBJ2-1|TRBV27|medium-sized
CASRRTGTSAYNEQFF
>TRBJ1-4|TRBV5-4|NA
CASQRQGGRSNEKLFF
>TRBJ2-1|TRBV27|NA
CASRGRGEQFF
>TRBJ1-5|TRBV19|NA
CASSTPQGVYSNQPQHF
>TRBJ2-7|TRBV11-1|NA
CASSPMSGTETYEQYF
>TRBJ2-7|TRBV19|medium-sized
CASSIDSHYEQYF
>TRBJ2-5|TRBV19|medium-sized
CASSIGVASTSGETQYF
>TRBJ2-2|TRBV18|NA
CASSPVTPGSGELFF
>TRBJ2-6|TRBV30|NA
CAWSAGGSGANVLTF
>TRBJ2-5|TRBV5-6|NA
CASSRAHRETQYF
>TRBJ2-1|TRBV5-6|NA
CASGLAGGNEQFF
>TRBJ2-1|TRBV7-9|NA
CASRTGNPVAYNEQFF
>TRBJ2-4|TRBV12-3/TRBV12-4|NA
CASSFQGLGIQYF
>TRBJ2-7|TRBV12-3/TRBV12-4|NA
CASSFFGGKDNEQYF
>TRBJ2-2|TRBV18|medium-sized
CASSPVTNTGELFF
>TRBJ2-5|TRBV19|medium-sized
CASKGQGRETQYF
>TRBJ1-4|TRBV11-2|NA
CASSLRGFGEKLFF